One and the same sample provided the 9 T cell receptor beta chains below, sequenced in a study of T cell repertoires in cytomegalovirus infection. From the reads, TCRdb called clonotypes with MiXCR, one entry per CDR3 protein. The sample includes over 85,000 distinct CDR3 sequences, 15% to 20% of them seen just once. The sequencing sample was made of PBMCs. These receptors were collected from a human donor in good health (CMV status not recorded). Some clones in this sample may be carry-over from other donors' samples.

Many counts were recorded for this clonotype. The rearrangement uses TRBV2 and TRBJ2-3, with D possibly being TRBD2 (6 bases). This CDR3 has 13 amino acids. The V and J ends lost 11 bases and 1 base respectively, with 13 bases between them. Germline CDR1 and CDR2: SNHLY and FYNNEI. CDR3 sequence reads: CACNGGGTDTQYF. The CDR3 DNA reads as TGTGCCTGCAATGGCGGGGGCACAGATACGCAGTATTTT.

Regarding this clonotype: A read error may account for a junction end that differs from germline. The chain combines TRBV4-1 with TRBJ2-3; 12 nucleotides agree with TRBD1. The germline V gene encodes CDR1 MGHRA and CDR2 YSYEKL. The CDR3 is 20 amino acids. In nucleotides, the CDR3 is TGTGCCAGCAGCCATGACCCGGGACAGGGGGCTAAAGGCTCCCCAGATACGCAGTATTTT. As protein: CASSHDPGQGAKGSPDTQYF.

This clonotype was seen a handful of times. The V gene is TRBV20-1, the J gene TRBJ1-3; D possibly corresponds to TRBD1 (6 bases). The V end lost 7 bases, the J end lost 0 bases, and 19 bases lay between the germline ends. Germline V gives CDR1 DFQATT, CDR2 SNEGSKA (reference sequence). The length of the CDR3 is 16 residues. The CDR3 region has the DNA TGCAGTGTCAGGGGTGGTGAAAAGAGCTCTGGAAACACCATATATTTT. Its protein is CSVRGGEKSSGNTIYF.

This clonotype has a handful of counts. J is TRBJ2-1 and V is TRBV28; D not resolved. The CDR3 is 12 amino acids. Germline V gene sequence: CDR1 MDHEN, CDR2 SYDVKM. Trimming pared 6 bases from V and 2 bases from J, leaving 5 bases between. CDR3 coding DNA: TGTGCCAGCAGAAGCCCCTACAATGAGCAGTTCTTC. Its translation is CASRSPYNEQFF.

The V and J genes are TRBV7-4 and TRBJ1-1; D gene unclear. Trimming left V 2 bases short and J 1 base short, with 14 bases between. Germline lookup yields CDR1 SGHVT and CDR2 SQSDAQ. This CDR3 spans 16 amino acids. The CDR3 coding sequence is TGTGCCAGCAGCTTAACTCGATCGAGCGGGAACACTGAAGCTTTCTTT. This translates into CASSLTRSSGNTEAFF.

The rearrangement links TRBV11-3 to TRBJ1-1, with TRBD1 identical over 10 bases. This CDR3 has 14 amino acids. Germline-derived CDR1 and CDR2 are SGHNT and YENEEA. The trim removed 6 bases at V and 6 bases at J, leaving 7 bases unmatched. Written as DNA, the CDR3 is TGTGCCAGCAGTACGACAGGGGGCCTCGCTGAAGCTTTCTTT. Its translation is CASSTTGGLAEAFF.

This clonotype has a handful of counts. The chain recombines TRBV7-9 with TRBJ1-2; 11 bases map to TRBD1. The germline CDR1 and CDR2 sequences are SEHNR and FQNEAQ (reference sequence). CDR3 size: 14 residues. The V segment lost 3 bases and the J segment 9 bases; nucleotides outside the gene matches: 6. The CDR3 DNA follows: TGTGCCAGCAGCTTCCGGGGGACAGGGGGAAGCTACACCTTC. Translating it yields CASSFRGTGGSYTF.

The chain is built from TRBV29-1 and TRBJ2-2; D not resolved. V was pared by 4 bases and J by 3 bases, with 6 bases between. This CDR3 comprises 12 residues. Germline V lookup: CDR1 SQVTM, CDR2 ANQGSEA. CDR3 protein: CSVGADTGELFF. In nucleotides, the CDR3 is TGCAGCGTTGGAGCAGACACCGGGGAGCTGTTTTTT.

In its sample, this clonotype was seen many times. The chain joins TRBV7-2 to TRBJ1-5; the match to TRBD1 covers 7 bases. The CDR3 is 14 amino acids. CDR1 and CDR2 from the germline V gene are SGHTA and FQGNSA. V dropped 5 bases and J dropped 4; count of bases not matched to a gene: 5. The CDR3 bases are TGTGCCAGCAGCCCGACAGGGATTAATCAGCCCCAGCATTTT. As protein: CASSPTGINQPQHF.